The clone carrying this T cell receptor beta chain was found many times. These data belong to a study of neurological immune-mediated disorders. Time point given: longitudinal time-point 1 (baseline). TCRdb reprocessed the 5' RACE reads via MiXCR and lists one record per CDR3 protein. Among some 54,000 distinct CDR3 sequences listed, about 10% were seen once. This TCR was recovered from a male donor with HTLV-1-associated myelopathy (HAM/TSP). Source material: PBMCs.

The DNA of the CDR3 is TGTGCCAGCAGCGTAGTATCAGGACAGGGGAACACCGGGGAGCTGTTTTTT. This gives the protein CASSVVSGQGNTGELFF. The rearrangement links TRBV9 to TRBJ2-2, with TRBD1 matching 8 bases. This CDR3 contains 17 residues. The J segment lost 1 base and the V segment lost 0 bases, leaving 5 bases of the junction unmatched. Germline values: CDR1 SGDLS, CDR2 YYNGEE.